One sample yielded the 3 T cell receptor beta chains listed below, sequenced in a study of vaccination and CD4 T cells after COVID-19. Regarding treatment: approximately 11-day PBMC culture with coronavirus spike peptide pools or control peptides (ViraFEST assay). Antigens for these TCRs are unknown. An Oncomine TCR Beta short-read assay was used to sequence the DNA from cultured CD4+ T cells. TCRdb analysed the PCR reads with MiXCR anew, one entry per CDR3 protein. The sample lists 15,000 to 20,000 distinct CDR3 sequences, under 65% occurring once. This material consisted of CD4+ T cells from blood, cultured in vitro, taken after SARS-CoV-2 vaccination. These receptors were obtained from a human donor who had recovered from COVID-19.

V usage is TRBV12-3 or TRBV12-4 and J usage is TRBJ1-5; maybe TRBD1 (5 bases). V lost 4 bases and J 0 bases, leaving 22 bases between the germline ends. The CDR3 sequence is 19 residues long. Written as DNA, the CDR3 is TGTGCCAGCAGTTCTCGGGGTCGGCGGGGGATGTATAGCAATCAGCCCCAGCATTTT. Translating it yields CASSSRGRRGMYSNQPQHF.

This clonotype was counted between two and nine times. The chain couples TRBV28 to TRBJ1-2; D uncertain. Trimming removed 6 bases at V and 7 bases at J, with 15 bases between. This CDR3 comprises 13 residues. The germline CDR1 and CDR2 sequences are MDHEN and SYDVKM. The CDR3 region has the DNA TGTGCCAGCAGCATCGAAGGGTTTGGTGGCTACACCTTC. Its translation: CASSIEGFGGYTF.

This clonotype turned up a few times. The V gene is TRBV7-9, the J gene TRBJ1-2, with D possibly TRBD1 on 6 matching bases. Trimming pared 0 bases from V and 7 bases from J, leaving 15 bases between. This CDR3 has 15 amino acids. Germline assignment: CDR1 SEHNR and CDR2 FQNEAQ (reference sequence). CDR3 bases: TGTGCCAGCAGCTTAGCGACAGGTCCCCCTCCTGGCTACACCTTC. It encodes CASSLATGPPPGYTF.